This T cell receptor beta chain comes out of a study of T cell changes during pregnancy in multiple sclerosis. The table came from immunoSEQ multiplex PCR; TCRdb's copy has only in-frame clones and leaves some out. The table lists more than 35,000 clones, 88% of them singletons. CDR1 and CDR2 from the germline V gene are SGHNT and YENEEA. The CDR3 is made up of 17 amino acids. V shed 6 bases, J shed 7 bases, and the junction held 10 bases outside the gene matches. The chain uses TRBV11-3 and TRBJ2-1; the match to TRBD2 covers 15 bases. The origin of this receptor is a female donor with multiple sclerosis, enrolled in a pregnancy study. Material: CD4+ T cells from peripheral blood mononuclear cells, obtained in the first trimester of pregnancy. In DNA form, the CDR3 reads TGTGCCAGCAGTCCTCGAAGGACTAGCGGGAGGGCTAATGAGCAGTTCTTC. Translating gives CASSPRRTSGRANEQFF.